This T cell receptor (beta chain) emerged from a study of T cell responses to AZD1222 COVID-19 vaccine. Germline-derived CDR1 and CDR2 are LGHNA and YNFKEQ. V was shortened by 4 bases and J by 0 bases, with 14 bases between the two germline ends. This CDR3 contains 16 residues. Study observations and caveats: Samples come after the peak T cell response, not at day 14. Possibly, clonal diversity was underestimated; donors were largely white British and included more females.

Clones were sequenced by immunoSEQ multiplex PCR, and TCRdb holds only the in-frame ones, with some missing. This table holds about 150,000 clones, about 92% found once. This clone was recorded once. Antigen: not known. The TCR originated in an adult in good health. The chain is built from TRBV4-2 and TRBJ2-3, with D unclear. Material: peripheral blood, obtained on day 0 of AZD1222 vaccination. The CDR3 DNA is TGTGCCAGCAGCCCCTCCTCCTACCCTAGCACAGATACGCAGTATTTT. Its protein product is CASSPSSYPSTDTQYF.